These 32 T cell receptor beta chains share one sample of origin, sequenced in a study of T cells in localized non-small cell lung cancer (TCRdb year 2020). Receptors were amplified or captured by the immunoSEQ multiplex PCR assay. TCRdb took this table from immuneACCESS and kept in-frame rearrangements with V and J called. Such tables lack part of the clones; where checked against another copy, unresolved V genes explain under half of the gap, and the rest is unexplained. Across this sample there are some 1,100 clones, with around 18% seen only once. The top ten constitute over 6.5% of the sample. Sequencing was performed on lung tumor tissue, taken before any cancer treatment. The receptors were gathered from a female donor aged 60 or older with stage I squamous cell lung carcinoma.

The CDR3 reads CAWSPSMGNTIYF. The CDR3 bases are TGTGCCTGGAGTCCTTCCATGGGAAACACCATATATTTT. This chain uses TRBV30 with TRBJ1-3; no firm D call. Per germline, CDR1 GTSNPN and CDR2 SVGIG (reference sequence). V was cut by 2 bases and J by 4 bases, with 9 bases left in between. The CDR3 runs 13 residues.

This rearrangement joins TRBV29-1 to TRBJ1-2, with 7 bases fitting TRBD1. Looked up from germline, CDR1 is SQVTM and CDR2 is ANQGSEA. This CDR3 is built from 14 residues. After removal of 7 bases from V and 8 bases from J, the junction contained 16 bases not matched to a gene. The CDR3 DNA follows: TGCAGCGAGAAAAAAACAGGGGCCGCCCGGGGCTACACCTTC. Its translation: CSEKKTGAARGYTF.

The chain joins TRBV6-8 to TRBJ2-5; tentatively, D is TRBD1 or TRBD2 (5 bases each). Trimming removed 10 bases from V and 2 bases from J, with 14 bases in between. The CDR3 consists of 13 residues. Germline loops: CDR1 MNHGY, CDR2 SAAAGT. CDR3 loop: CATARGRQETQYF. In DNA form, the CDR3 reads TGTGCCACCGCGAGGGGCAGACAAGAGACCCAGTACTTC.

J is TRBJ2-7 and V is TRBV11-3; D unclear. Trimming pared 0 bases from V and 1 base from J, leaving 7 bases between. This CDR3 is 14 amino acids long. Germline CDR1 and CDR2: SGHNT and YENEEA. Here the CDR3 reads CASSLESRSYEQYF. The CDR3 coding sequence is TGTGCCAGCAGCTTAGAATCCCGGTCCTACGAGCAGTACTTC. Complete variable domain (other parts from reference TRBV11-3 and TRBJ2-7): EAGVVQSPRYKIIEKKQPVAFWCNPISGHNTLYWYLQNLGQGPELLIRYENEEAVDDSQLPKDRFSAERLKGVDSTLKIQPAELGDSAVYLCASSLESRSYEQYFGPGTRLTVT.

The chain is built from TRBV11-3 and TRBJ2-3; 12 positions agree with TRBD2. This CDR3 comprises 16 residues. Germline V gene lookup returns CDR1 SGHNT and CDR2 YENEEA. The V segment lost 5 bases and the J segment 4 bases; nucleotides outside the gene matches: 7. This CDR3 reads CASSPRLAGAADTQYF. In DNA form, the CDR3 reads TGTGCCAGCAGCCCCCGACTAGCGGGAGCGGCAGATACGCAGTATTTT.

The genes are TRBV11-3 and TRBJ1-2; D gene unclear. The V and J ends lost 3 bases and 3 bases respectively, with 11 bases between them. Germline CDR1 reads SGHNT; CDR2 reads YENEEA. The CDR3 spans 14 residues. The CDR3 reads CASSLGIPDYGYTF. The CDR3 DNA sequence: TGTGCCAGCAGCTTGGGAATCCCAGACTATGGCTACACCTTC.

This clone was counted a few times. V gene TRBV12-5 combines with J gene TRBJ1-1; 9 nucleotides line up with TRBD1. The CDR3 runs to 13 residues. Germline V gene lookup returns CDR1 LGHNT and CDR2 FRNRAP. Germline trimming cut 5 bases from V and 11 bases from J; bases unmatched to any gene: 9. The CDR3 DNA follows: TGTGCTAGTGGTCTCGACAGGGGGTTATCGGCTTTCTTT. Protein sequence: CASGLDRGLSAFF. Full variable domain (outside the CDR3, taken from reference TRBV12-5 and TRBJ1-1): DARVTQTPRHKVTEMGQEVTMRCQPILGHNTVFWYRQTMMQGLELLAYFRNRAPLDDSGMPKDRFSAEMPDATLATLKIQPSEPRDSAVYFCASGLDRGLSAFFGQGTRLTVV.

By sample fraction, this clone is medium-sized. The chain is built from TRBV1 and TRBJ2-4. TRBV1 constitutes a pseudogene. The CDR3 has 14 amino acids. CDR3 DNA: TGCACCAGCAGCCCGGACCTAGCCAAAAACATTCAGTACTTC. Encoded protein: CTSSPDLAKNIQYF.

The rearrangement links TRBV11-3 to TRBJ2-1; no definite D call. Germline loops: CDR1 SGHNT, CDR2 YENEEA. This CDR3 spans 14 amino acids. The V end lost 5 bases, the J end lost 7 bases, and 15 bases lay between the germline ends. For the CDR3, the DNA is TGTGCCAGCAGCAAAACCACAGCCGGGAATGAGCAGTTCTTC. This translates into CASSKTTAGNEQFF. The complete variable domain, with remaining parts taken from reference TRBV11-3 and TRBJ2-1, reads EAGVVQSPRYKIIEKKQPVAFWCNPISGHNTLYWYLQNLGQGPELLIRYENEEAVDDSQLPKDRFSAERLKGVDSTLKIQPAELGDSAVYLCASSKTTAGNEQFFGPGTRLTVL.

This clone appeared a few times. This CDR3 is CASSVRLAERQFF. The CDR3 DNA is TGTGCCAGCAGCGTCCGACTAGCCGAAAGGCAGTTCTTC. The gene calls are TRBV9 and TRBJ2-1, with TRBD2 identical over 7 bases. This CDR3 contains 13 residues. V lost 2 bases and J lost 12; bases outside the gene matches: 8. CDR1 SGDLS and CDR2 YYNGEE come from the germline V gene.

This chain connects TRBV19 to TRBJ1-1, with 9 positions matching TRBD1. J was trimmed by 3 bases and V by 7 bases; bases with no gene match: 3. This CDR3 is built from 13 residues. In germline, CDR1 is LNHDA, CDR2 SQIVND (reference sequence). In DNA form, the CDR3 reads TGTGCCAGTATTGGACAGGGGCACACTGAAGCTTTCTTT. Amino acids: CASIGQGHTEAFF. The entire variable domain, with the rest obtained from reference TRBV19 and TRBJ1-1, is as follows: DGGITQSPKYLFRKEGQNVTLSCEQNLNHDAMYWYRQDPGQGLRLIYYSQIVNDFQKGDIAEGYSVSREKKESFPLTVTSAQKNPTAFYLCASIGQGHTEAFFGQGTRLTVV.

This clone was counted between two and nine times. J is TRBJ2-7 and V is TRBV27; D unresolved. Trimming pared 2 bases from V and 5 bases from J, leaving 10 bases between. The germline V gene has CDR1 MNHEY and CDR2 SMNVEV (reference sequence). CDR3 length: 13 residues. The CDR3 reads CASSLGSLDEQYF. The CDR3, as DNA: TGTGCCAGCAGTTTAGGTTCCCTGGACGAGCAGTACTTC.

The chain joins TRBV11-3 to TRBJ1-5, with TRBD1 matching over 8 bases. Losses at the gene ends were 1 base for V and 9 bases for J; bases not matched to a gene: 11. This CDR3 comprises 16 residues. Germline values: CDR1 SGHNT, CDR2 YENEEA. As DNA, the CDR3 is TGTGCCAGCAGCTTAGTGTACGGGACAGGCAAAGGGCCCCAGCATTTT. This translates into CASSLVYGTGKGPQHF.

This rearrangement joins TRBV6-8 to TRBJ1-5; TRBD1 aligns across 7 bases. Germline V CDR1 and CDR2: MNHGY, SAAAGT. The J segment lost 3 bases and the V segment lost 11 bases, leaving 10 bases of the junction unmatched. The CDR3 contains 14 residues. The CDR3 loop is CAVQRQGLNQPQHF. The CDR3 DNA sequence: TGTGCCGTACAAAGACAGGGACTCAATCAGCCCCAGCATTTT.

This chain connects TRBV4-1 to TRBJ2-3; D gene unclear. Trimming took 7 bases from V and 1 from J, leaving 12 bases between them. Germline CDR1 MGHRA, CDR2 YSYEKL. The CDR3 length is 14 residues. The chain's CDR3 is CASNLALGTDTQYF. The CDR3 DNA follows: TGCGCCAGCAACTTGGCACTTGGCACAGATACGCAGTATTTT.

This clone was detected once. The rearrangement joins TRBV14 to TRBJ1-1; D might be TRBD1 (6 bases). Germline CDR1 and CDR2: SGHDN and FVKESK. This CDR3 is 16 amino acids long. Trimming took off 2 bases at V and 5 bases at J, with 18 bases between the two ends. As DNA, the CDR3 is TGTGCCAGCAGCCAAAGGGCCCTAGGGGGTCGGACTGAAGCTTTCTTT. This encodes CASSQRALGGRTEAFF.

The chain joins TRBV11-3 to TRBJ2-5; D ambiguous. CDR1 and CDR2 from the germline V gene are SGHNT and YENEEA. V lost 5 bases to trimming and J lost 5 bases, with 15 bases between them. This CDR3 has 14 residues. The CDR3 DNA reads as TGTGCCAGCAGCGCCTCCGTTGTAGTGGAGACCCAGTACTTC. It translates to CASSASVVVETQYF.

The CDR3 reads CSVVGRQGADTQYF. The DNA of the CDR3 is TGCAGCGTTGTAGGTAGGCAGGGGGCAGATACGCAGTATTTT. This sequence joins TRBV29-1 and TRBJ2-3; TRBD1 agrees at 7 bases. Trimming removed 4 bases from V and 4 bases from J; junction bases left unmatched: 8. Germline V gene data show CDR1 as SQVTM and CDR2 as ANQGSEA. The CDR3 spans 14 residues.

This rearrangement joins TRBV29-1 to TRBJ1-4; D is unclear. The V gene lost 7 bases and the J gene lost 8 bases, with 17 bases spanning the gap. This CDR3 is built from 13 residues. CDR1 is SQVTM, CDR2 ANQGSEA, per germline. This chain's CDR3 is CSALPSLGEKLFF. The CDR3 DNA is TGCAGCGCCCTACCTTCCCTAGGGGAAAAACTGTTTTTT. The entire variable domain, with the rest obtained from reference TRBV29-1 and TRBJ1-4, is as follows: SAVISQKPSRDICQRGTSLTIQCQVDSQVTMMFWYRQQPGQSLTLIATANQGSEATYESGFVIDKFPISRPNLTFSTLTVSNMSPEDSSIYLCSALPSLGEKLFFGSGTQLSVL.

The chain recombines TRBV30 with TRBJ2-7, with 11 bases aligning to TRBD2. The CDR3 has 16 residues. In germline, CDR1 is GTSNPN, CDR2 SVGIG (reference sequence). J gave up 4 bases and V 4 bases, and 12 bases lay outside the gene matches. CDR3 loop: CAWTTLTSGREYEQYF. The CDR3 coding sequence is TGTGCCTGGACTACACTTACTAGCGGGAGAGAATACGAGCAGTACTTC. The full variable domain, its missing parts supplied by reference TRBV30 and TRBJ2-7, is SQTIHQWPATLVQPVGSPLSLECTVEGTSNPNLYWYRQAAGRGLQLLFYSVGIGQISSEVPQNLSASRPQDRQFILSSKKLLLSDSGFYLCAWTTLTSGREYEQYFGPGTRLTVT.

The chain's CDR3 is CASSLLSEIWGPTEAFF. CDR3 nucleotides: TGTGCCAGCAGCCTCCTGTCTGAGATTTGGGGTCCCACTGAAGCTTTCTTT. The chain couples TRBV6-8 to TRBJ1-1; D is ambiguous. V was cut by 6 bases and J by 4 bases, with 24 bases left in between. The CDR3 loop spans 17 amino acids. CDR1 MNHGY and CDR2 SAAAGT come from the germline V gene.

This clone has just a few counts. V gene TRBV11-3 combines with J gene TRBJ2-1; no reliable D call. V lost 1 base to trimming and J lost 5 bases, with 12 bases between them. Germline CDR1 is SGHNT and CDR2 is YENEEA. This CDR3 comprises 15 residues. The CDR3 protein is CASSLGSARNNEQFF. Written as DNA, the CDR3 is TGTGCCAGCAGCTTAGGGTCCGCGAGGAACAATGAGCAGTTCTTC.

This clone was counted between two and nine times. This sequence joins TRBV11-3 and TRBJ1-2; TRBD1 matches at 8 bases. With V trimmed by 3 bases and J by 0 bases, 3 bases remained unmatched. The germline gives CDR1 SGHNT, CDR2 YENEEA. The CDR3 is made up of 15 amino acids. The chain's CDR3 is CASSFTGGANYGYTF. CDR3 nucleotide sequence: TGTGCCAGCAGCTTTACAGGGGGTGCTAACTATGGCTACACCTTC.

The CDR3 region has the DNA TGTGCCAGTAGGCCCACCGGGGACAGGGGGCTCGACACCGGGGAGCTGTTTTTT. This sequence encodes CASRPTGDRGLDTGELFF. The chain has TRBV19 and TRBJ2-2; 12 bases fit TRBD1. The CDR3 consists of 18 residues. Germline V gene data show CDR1 as LNHDA and CDR2 as SQIVND (reference sequence). The ends lost 6 bases at V and 3 bases at J; junction bases unmatched: 11.

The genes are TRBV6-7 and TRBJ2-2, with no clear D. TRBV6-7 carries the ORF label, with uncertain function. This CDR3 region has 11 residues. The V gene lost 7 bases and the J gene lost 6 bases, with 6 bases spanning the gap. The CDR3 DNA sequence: TGTGCCAGCATGTTGTCCGGGGAGCTGTTTTTT. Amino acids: CASMLSGELFF.

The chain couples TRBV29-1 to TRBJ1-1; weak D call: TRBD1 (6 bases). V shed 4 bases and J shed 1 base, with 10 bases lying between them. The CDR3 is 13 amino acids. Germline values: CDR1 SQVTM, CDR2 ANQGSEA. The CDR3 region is CSVAQTGNTEAFF. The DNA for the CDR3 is TGCAGCGTTGCCCAGACAGGGAACACTGAAGCTTTCTTT.

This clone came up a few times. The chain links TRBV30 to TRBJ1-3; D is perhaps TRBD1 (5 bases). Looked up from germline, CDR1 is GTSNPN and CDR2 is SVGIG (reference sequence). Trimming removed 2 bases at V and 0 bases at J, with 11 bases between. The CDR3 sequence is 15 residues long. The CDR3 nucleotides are TGTGCCTGGAGTAGGGACGCCCGCTCTGGAAACACCATATATTTT. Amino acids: CAWSRDARSGNTIYF. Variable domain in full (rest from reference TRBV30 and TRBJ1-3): SQTIHQWPATLVQPVGSPLSLECTVEGTSNPNLYWYRQAAGRGLQLLFYSVGIGQISSEVPQNLSASRPQDRQFILSSKKLLLSDSGFYLCAWSRDARSGNTIYFGEGSWLTVV.

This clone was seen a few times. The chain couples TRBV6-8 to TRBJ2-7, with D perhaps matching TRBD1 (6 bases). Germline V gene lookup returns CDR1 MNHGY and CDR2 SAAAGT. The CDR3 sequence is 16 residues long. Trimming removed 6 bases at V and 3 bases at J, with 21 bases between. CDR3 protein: CASRTPSDSQFYEQYF. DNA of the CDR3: TGTGCCAGCAGGACACCCTCGGACAGTCAATTCTACGAGCAGTACTTC.

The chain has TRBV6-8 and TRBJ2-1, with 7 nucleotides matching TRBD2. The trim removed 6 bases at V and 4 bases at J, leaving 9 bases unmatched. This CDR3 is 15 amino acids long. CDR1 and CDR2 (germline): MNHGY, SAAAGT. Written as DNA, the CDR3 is TGTGCCAGCAGCCTCGACGAGCGGGAATACAATGAGCAGTTCTTC. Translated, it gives CASSLDEREYNEQFF.

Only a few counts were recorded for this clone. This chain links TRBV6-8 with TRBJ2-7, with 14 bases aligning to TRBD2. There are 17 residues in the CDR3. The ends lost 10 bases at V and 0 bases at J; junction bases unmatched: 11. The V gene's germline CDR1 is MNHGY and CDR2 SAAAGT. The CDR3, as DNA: TGTGCCATCACCCGACTAGCGGGAGGGCTGAGCTCCTACGAGCAGTACTTC. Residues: CAITRLAGGLSSYEQYF.

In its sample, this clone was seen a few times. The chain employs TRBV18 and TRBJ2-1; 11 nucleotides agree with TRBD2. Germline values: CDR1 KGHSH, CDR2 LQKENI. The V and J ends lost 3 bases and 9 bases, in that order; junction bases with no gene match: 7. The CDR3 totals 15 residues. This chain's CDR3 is CASSPGTSGEGEQFF. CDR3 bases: TGTGCCAGCTCACCGGGGACTAGCGGAGAGGGTGAGCAGTTCTTC.

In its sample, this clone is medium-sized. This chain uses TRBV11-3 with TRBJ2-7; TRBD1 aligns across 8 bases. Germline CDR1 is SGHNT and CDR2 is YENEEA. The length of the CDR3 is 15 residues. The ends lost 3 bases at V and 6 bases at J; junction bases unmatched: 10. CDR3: CASSLRSGGAGEQYF. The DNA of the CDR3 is TGTGCCAGCAGCTTGAGGTCAGGGGGCGCGGGCGAGCAGTACTTC.